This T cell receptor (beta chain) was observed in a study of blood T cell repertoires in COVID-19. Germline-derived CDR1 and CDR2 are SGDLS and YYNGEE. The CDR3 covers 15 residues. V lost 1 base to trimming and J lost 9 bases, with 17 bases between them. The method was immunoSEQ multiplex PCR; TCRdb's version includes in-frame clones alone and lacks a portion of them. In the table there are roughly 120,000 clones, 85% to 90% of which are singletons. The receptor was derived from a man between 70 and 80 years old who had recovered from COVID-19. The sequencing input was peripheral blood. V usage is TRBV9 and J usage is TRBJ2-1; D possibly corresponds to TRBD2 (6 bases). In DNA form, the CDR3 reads TGTGCCAGCAGCGTACTCGGGACGGGAGCCGTTGAGCAGTTCTTC. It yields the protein CASSVLGTGAVEQFF.